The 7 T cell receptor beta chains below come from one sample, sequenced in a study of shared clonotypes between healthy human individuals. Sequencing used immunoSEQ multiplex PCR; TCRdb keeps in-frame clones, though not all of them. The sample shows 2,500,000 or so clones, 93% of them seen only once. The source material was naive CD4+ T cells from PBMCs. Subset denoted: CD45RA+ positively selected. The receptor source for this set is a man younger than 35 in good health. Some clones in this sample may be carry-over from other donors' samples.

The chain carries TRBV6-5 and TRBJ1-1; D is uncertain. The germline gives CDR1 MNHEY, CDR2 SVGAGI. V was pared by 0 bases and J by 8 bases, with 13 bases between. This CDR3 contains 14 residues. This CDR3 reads CASSYSSLVTEAFF. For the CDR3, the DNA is TGTGCCAGCAGTTACTCGTCTCTTGTGACCGAAGCTTTCTTT.

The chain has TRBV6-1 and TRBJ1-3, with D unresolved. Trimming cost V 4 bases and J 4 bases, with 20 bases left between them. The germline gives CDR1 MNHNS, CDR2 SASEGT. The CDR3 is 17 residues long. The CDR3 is CASSVLPGSRMGNTIYF. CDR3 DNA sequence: TGTGCCAGCAGTGTGTTACCGGGCTCTCGAATGGGAAACACCATATATTTT.

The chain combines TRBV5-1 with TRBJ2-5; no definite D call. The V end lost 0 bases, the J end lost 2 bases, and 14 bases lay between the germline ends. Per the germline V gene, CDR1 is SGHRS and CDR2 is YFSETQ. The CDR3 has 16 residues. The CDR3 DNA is TGCGCCAGCAGCTTGGCCGTGGTTTGGGGTCAAGAGACCCAGTACTTC. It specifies CASSLAVVWGQETQYF.

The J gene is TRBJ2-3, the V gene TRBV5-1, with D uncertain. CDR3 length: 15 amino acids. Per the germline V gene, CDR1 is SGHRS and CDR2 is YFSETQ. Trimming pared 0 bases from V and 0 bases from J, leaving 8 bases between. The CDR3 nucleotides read TGCGCCAGCAGCTTGGTTCCGGAGAGCACAGATACGCAGTATTTT. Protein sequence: CASSLVPESTDTQYF. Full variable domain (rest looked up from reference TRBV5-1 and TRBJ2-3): KAGVTQTPRYLIKTRGQQVTLSCSPISGHRSVSWYQQTPGQGLQFLFEYFSETQRNKGNFPGRFSGRQFSNSRSEMNVSTLELGDSALYLCASSLVPESTDTQYFGPGTRLTVL.

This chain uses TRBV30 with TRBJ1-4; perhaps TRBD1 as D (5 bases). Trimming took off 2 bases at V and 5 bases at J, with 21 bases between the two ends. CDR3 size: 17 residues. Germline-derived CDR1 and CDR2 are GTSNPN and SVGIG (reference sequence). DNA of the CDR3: TGTGCCTGGAGTCATCAACGCATCCGGGACGGAAATGAAAAACTGTTTTTT. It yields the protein CAWSHQRIRDGNEKLFF.

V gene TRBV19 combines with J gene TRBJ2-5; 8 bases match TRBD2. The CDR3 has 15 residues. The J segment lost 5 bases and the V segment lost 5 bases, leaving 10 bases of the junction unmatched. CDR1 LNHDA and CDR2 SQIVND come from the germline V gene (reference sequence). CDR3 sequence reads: CASSPRGGRGETQYF. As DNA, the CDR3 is TGTGCCAGTAGTCCCCGGGGGGGGCGCGGGGAGACCCAGTACTTC.

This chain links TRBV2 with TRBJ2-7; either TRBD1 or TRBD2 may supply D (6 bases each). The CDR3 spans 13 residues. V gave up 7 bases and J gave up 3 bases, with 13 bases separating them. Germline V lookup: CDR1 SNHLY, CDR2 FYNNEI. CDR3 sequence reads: CASKRGVYYEQYF. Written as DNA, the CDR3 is TGTGCCAGCAAAAGGGGGGTCTACTACGAGCAGTACTTC.